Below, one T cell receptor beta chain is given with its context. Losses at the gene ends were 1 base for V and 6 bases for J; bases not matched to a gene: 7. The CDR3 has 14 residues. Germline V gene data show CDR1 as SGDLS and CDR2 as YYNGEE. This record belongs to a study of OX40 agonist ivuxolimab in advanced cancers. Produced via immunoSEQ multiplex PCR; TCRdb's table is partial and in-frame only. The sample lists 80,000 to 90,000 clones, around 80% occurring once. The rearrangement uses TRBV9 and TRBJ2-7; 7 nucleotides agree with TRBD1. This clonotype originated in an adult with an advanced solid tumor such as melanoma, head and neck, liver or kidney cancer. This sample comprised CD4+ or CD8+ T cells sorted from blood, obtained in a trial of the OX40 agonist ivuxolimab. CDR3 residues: CASSVLAQGVEQYF. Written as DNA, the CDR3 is TGTGCCAGCAGCGTACTAGCTCAGGGGGTCGAGCAGTACTTC.